The clone carrying this T cell receptor (beta chain) was picked up a small number of times. The method was immunoSEQ multiplex PCR; TCRdb's version includes in-frame clones alone and lacks a portion of them. The data hold about 80,000 clones, with roughly 86% observed a single time. This entry comes from a study of blood T cell repertoires in COVID-19. The CDR3 length is 16 residues. V lost 5 bases and J lost 1, with 15 bases in between. The V gene's germline CDR1 is MDHEN and CDR2 SYDVKM. The source is a human donor in a cohort sampled during active COVID-19. The rearrangement uses TRBV28 and TRBJ1-5; D gene uncertain. Sequencing was carried out using peripheral blood. CDR3 sequence reads: CASSDWRRGSNQPQHF. The CDR3, as DNA: TGTGCCAGCAGTGACTGGCGGCGGGGAAGCAATCAGCCCCAGCATTTT.